This TCR beta chain is from a study of blood T cell repertoires in COVID-19. Study as a whole: There were acute and convalescent COVID-19 samples, and they came from the United States, Italy and Spain. T cells, B-cell-depleted T cells, or PBMCs provided the cDNA or gDNA that served as material.

In the original analysis: Scientists estimated how many nucleated cells there were by amplifying reference gene primers. The protocol was immunoSEQ multiplex PCR, while the TCRdb copy is restricted to in-frame clones and leaves out a portion. From that table come the V and J calls and clone size; the DNA was used to work out D and trimming. The sample records under 200,000 clones, roughly 86% being singletons. Recruited during active infection, patients (from Seattle) were subsequently followed longitudinally. The germline gives CDR1 SGHTA, CDR2 FQGNSA. The CDR3 is made up of 15 amino acids. V shed 1 base and J 9 bases; nucleotides not matched to a gene: 8.

Input material: peripheral blood. The V gene is TRBV7-2, the J gene TRBJ2-1, with 8 bases fitting TRBD2. The receptor's source is a woman of 80 years or more with COVID-19, enrolled during active disease. The CDR3 coding sequence is TGTGCCAGCAGCTTAGACGGGAGGGAGAGTACTGAGCAGTTCTTC. Translating gives CASSLDGRESTEQFF.